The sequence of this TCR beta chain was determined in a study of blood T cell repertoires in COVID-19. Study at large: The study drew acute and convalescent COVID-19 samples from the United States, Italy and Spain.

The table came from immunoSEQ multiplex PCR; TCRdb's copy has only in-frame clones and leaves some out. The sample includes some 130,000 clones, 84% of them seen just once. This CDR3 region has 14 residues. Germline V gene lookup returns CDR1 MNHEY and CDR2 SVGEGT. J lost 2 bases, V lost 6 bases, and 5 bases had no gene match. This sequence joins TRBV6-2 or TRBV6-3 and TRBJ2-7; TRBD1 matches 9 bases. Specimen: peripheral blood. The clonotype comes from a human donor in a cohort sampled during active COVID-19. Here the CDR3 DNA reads TGTGCCAGCAGCCTAGGGACAGGGCCCTACGAGCAGTACTTC. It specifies CASSLGTGPYEQYF.